Listed below are T cell receptor beta chains from one sample, sequenced in a study of Graves' ophthalmopathy and Graves' hyperthyroidism. TCRdb re-analysed the multiplex PCR reads in MiXCR, keeping a single row per CDR3 protein. The table lists around 590,000 distinct CDR3 sequences, approximately 37% of them singletons. Sequencing was done on a sample of peripheral blood or thyroid tissue (not recorded which). The receptors derive from an adult man with Graves' hyperthyroidism. Both conserved end residues are part of each CDR3.

v_call	j_call	cdr3_aa
TRBV29-1	TRBJ2-5	CSVEDPPLETQYF
TRBV19	TRBJ1-4	CVGSPGTGGEKLFF
TRBV20-1	TRBJ1-6	CSARGTANNSPLHF
TRBV6-1	TRBJ1-5	CASSVNRDQPQHF
TRBV12-3/TRBV12-4	TRBJ2-5	CASRQGQGVSETQYF
TRBV19	TRBJ2-7	CASSTRTGGGYEQYF
TRBV7-9	TRBJ2-7	CASRSRTGGEQYF
TRBV2	TRBJ1-5	CASKKGPSGLGASNQPQHF
TRBV29-1	TRBJ2-1	CSVDRGGSGNEQFF
TRBV19	TRBJ2-6	CASSRDIDLTF
TRBV5-1	TRBJ2-5	CASSLGTGVMETQYF
TRBV20-1	TRBJ2-3	CSARGKVTDTQYF
TRBV27	TRBJ1-5	CASSLYQGSGQPQHF
TRBV6-5	TRBJ2-7	CASSRSVSYYEQYF
TRBV20-1	TRBJ1-5	CSARGTGGGNQPQHF
TRBV7-8	TRBJ2-7	CASSPPGTRAEQYF
TRBV24-1	TRBJ2-7	CATSEGLADFYNEQSF
TRBV28	TRBJ2-5	CASHGANGRSQETQYF
TRBV7-9	TRBJ1-4	CASSLGVSANEKLFF
TRBV9	TRBJ2-1	CASSAGTRDNEQFF
TRBV12-3/TRBV12-4	TRBJ1-4	CASSLSGDEKLFF
TRBV19	TRBJ1-5	CASSIGAGAYQPQHF
TRBV20-1	TRBJ2-7	CSARPDRYSYEQYF
TRBV24-1	TRBJ2-5	CATSEPDRAKTQYF
TRBV29-1	TRBJ1-1	CSVQAGGQGRKAEAFF
TRBV12-3/TRBV12-4	TRBJ1-5	CASSFRGDREETQHF